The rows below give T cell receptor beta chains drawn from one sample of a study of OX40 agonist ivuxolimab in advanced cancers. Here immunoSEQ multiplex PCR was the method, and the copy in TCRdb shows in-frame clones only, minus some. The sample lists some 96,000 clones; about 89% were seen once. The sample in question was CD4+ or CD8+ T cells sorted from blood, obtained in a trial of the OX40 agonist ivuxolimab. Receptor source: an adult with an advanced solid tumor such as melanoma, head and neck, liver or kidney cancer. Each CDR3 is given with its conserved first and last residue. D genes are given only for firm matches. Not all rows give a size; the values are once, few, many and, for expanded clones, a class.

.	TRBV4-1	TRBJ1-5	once	TGCGCCAGCAGCCAAGTGGCGGGGAATCAGCCCCAGCATTTT	CASSQVAGNQPQHF
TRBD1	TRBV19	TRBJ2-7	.	TGTGCCAGTAGTATGGGAACCGGGACAGGGAGAAAGCAGCAGTACTTC	CASSMGTGTGRKQQYF
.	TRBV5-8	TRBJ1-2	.	TGTGCCAGCAGCGTTTTTGGAACAAAGACAGGAGGCGGCTACACCTTC	CASSVFGTKTGGGYTF
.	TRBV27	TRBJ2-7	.	TGTGCCAGCAGCCAGGTGGGCAAGACAGGTGAGCAGTACTTC	CASSQVGKTGEQYF
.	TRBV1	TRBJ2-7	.	TGCACCAGCAGCCAGATGAGGGAGGGCTCCTACGAGCAGTACTTC	CTSSQMREGSYEQYF
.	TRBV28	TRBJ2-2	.	TGTGCCAGCAGTTTAGGAGGGAGCGGGGAGCTGTTTTTT	CASSLGGSGELFF
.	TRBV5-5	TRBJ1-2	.	TGTGCCAGCAGCTTGGAACAGTCTTATGGCTACACCTTC	CASSLEQSYGYTF
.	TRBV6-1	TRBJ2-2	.	TGTGCCAGCAGTGGAGGGACGGTGAACACCGGGGAGCTGTTTTTT	CASSGGTVNTGELFF
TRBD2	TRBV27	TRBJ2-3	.	TGTGCCAGCAGGGGGATCGCGGGGGGAGGCACAGATACGCAGTATTTT	CASRGIAGGGTDTQYF
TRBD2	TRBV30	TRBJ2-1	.	TGTGCCTGGACCGCGGGGGGGAACAATGAGCAGTTCTTC	CAWTAGGNNEQFF
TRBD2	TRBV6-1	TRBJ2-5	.	TGTGCCAGCAGTGCCCTAGCGGGGGGCCGGAACCAAGAGACCCAGTACTTC	CASSALAGGRNQETQYF
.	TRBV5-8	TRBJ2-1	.	TGTGCCAGCCCCGGGAATGAGCAGTTCTTC	CASPGNEQFF
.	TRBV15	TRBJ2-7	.	TGTGCCACCAGCGAGGGGGGAGGTGGGACACGCTACGAGCAGTACTTC	CATSEGGGGTRYEQYF
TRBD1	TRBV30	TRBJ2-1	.	TGTGCCTGGACCGTCACAGCCAGGGGGAATGAGCAGTTCTTC	CAWTVTARGNEQFF
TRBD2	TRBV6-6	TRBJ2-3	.	TGTGCCAGCAGTCACCCTAGCGGGAGAAATACAGATACGCAGTATTTT	CASSHPSGRNTDTQYF
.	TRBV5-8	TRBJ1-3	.	TGTGCCAGCAGCTTGGGTCCGGGAGGAAACACCATATATTTT	CASSLGPGGNTIYF
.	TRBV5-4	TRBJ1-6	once	TGTGCCAGCAGTCAAGAAAGACCCAATTCACCCCTCCACTTT	CASSQERPNSPLHF
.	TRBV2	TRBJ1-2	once	TGTGCCAGCAGACAAGATGCAGGGAATTATGGCTACACCTTC	CASRQDAGNYGYTF
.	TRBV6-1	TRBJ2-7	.	TGTGCCAGCAGTGTTGGCAGGGTACGGTCTCTTTATGTCGAGCAGTACTTC	CASSVGRVRSLYVEQYF
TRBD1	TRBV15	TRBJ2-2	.	TGTGCCACCAGCAGAGATTGGGGACAGCTCACCGGGGAGCTGTTTTTT	CATSRDWGQLTGELFF
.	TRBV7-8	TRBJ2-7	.	TGTGCCAGCAGCTTAAGTTCCAGCGGATGGGTCGAGCAGTACTTC	CASSLSSSGWVEQYF
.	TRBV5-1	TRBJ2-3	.	TGCGCCAGCAGCCTCCAAAGCACAGATACGCAGTATTTT	CASSLQSTDTQYF
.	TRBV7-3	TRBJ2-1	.	TGTGCCAGCAGCTTATCTCGCGGGAACAATGAGCAGTTCTTC	CASSLSRGNNEQFF
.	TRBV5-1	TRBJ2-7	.	TGCGCCAGCAGCTCAACCTTCCTAGGGGAGCAGTACTTC	CASSSTFLGEQYF
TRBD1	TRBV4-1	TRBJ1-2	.	TGCGCCAGCAGCCCGGGACAGCGATATGGCTACACCTTC	CASSPGQRYGYTF
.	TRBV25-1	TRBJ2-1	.	TGTGCCAGCAGGGGGGGGCAGGGCTCCTACAATGAGCAGTTCTTC	CASRGGQGSYNEQFF
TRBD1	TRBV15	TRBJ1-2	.	TGTGCCACCAGCAGATTGGGACAGCGCGGCTCTGGCTACACCTTC	CATSRLGQRGSGYTF
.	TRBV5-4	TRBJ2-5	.	TGTGCCAGCAGCTTCGGTGGGGGCCAAGAGACCCAGTACTTC	CASSFGGGQETQYF
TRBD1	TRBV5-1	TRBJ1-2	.	TGCGCCAGCAGCTTGCAGGGGGACTATGGCTACACCTTC	CASSLQGDYGYTF
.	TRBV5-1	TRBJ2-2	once	TGCGCCAGCAGCTTGGAGGTCTTCGCCGGGGAGCTGTTTTTT	CASSLEVFAGELFF
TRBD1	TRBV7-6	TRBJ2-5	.	TGTGCCAGCAGCAGAGGACAGGGGGTTCGAACCCAGTACTTC	CASSRGQGVRTQYF
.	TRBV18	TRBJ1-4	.	TGTGCCAGCTCACCAACAAGAGGAGGGGACTTAGAAAAACTGTTTTTT	CASSPTRGGDLEKLFF
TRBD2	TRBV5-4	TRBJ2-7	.	TGTGCCAGCAGCTCTAGCGGGCTTACCTACGAGCAGTACTTC	CASSSSGLTYEQYF
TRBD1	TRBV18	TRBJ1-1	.	TGTGCCAGCTCACTAGACAGGGAAACTGAAGCTTTCTTT	CASSLDRETEAFF
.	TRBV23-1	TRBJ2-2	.	TGCGCCAGCAGTCAATCTAATCCGACATCGAACACCGGGGAGCTGTTTTTT	CASSQSNPTSNTGELFF
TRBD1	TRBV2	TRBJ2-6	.	TGTGCCAGCGGCCGACAGGGGAACTCTGGGGCCAACGTCCTGACTTTC	CASGRQGNSGANVLTF
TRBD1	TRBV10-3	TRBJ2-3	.	TGTGCCATCAGCCGGGACAGCAATTCTGATACGCAGTATTTT	CAISRDSNSDTQYF
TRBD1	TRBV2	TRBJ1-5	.	TGTGCCAGCAGGTACAGGGGTGATCAGCCCCAGCATTTT	CASRYRGDQPQHF
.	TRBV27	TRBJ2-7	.	TGTGCCAGCAGTTTATATGCTCGGCCGACAGGACCTCCCGGCGAGCAGTACTTC	CASSLYARPTGPPGEQYF
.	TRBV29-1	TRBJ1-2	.	TGCAGCGTTGACACAGAGGGCTATGGCTACACCTTC	CSVDTEGYGYTF
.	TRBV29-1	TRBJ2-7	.	TGCAGCGTTGAAGAGGGGGTCGGGTACGAGCAGTACTTC	CSVEEGVGYEQYF
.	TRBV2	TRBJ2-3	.	TGTGCCAGCAGCGAACCTAACCCCAGGTTCGGAGATACGCAGTATTTT	CASSEPNPRFGDTQYF
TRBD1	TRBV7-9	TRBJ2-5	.	TGTGCCAGCAGCTTAGCGGGACAGGGGGAGACCCAGTACTTC	CASSLAGQGETQYF
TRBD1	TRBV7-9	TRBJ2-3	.	TGTGCCAGCAGCTTCGACAGGGTCGGAGATACGCAGTATTTT	CASSFDRVGDTQYF
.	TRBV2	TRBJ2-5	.	TGTGCCAGCCTTCGGGGCTTTAGGGAGACCCAGTACTTC	CASLRGFRETQYF
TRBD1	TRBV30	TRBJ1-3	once	TGTGCCTGGAGTGTATGGGACAGGGTTTACTCTGGAAACACCATATATTTT	CAWSVWDRVYSGNTIYF
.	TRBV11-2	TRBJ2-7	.	TGTGCCAGCAGCTTTAGTTCCTACGAGCAGTACTTC	CASSFSSYEQYF